This record covers a single T cell receptor beta chain. Its target is not known. PCR amplification relied on 60 Vbeta primers (plus 13 Jbeta primers). How the authors handled the data: Roughly 12 million shared chains were among about 80 million unique TCR beta chains counted in a later analysis. Method: immunoSEQ multiplex PCR; TCRdb's copy keeps in-frame clones and lacks some. V, J and clone size reflect that table, while D and trimming were determined from the DNA. The sample lists some 180,000 clones, over 65% occurring once. CDR1 is SEHNR, CDR2 FQNEAQ, per germline (reference sequence). J lost 4 bases, V lost 7 bases, and 3 bases had no gene match. The CDR3 runs to 12 residues. This entry is derived from a study of cytomegalovirus exposure and HLA in healthy donors. Overall study findings and caveats: TCR beta sequences numbering about 17,000 were associated with HLA alleles at 0.05 false discovery rate in a later analysis. Among the most significant clusters, several appeared linked to common viral pathogens in a later analysis. As was reported, the classifier diagnosed cytomegalovirus status with high specificity and sensitivity.

The source is a man aged 18 to 35 in good health and CMV-seronegative. The chain joins TRBV7-9 to TRBJ2-5, with 7 bases matching TRBD1. The sequenced sample consisted of PBMCs. CDR3 in amino acids: CASMRQGETQYF. CDR3 nucleotide sequence: TGTGCCAGCATGCGACAGGGAGAGACCCAGTACTTC.